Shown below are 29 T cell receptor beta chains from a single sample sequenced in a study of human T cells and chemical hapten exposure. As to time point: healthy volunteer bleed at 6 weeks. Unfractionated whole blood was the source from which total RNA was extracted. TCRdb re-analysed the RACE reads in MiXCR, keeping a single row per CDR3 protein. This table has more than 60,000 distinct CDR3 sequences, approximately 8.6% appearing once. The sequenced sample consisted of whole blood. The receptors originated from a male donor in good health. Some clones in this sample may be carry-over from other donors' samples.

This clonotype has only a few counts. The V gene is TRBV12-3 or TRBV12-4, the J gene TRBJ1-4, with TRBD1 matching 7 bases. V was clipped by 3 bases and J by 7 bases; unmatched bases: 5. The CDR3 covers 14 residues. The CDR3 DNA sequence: TGTGCCAGCAGTTTCAGGGGGGCAGGTGAAAAACTGTTTTTT. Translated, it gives CASSFRGAGEKLFF.

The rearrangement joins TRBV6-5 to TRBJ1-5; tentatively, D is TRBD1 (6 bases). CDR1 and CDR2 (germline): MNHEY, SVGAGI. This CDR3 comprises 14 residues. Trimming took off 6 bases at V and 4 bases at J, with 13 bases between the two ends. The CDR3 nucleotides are TGTGCCAGCAGCCTTAATACAGGGAATCAGCCCCAGCATTTT. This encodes CASSLNTGNQPQHF.

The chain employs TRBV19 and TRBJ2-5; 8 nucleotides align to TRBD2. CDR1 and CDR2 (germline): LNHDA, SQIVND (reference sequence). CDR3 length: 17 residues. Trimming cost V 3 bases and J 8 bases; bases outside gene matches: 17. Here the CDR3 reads CASSILASGRTRETQYF. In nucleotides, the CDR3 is TGTGCCAGTAGTATCTTGGCTAGCGGGCGCACACGGGAAACCCAGTACTTC.

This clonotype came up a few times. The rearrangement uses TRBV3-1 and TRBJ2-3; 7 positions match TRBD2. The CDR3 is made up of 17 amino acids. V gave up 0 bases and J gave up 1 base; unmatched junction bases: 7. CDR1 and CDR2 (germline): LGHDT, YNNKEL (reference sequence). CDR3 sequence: CASSQDGAGDGTDTQYF. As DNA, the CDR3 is TGTGCCAGCAGCCAAGATGGGGCGGGAGACGGCACAGATACGCAGTATTTT.

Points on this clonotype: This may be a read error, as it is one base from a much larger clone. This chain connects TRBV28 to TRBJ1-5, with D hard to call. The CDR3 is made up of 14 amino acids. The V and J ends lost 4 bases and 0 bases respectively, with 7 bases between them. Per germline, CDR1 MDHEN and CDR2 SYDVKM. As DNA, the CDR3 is TGTGCCAGCAGTTCAATATATAGCAATCAGCCCCAGCATTTT. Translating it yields CASSSIYSNQPQHF.

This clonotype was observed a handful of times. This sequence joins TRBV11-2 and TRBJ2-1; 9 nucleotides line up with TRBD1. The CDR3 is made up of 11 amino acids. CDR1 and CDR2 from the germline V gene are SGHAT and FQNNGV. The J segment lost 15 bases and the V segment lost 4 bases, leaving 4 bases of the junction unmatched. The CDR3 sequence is CASSWTGDLFF. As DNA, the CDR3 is TGTGCCAGCAGCTGGACAGGGGATCTGTTCTTC.

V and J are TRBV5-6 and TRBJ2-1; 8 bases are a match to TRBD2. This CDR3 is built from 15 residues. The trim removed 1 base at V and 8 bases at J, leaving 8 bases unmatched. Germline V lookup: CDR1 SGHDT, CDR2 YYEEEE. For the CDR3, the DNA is TGTGCCAGCAGCTTGCAACGGGGGGGCCGAGATGAGCAGTTCTTC. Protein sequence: CASSLQRGGRDEQFF.

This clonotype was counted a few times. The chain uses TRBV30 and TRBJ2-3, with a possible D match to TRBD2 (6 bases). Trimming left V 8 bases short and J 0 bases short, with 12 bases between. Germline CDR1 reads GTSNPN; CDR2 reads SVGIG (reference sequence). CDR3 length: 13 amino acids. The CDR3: CATIAASTDTQYF. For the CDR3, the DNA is TGTGCCACCATAGCGGCTAGCACAGATACGCAGTATTTT.

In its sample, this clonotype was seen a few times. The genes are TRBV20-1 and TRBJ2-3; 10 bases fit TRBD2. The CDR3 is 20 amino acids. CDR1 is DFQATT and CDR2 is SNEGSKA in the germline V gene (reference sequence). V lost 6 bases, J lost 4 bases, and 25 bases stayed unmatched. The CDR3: CSAQSALILAGAGASDTQYF. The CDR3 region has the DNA TGCAGTGCACAGTCCGCCCTAATCCTAGCGGGAGCGGGAGCGTCAGATACGCAGTATTTT.

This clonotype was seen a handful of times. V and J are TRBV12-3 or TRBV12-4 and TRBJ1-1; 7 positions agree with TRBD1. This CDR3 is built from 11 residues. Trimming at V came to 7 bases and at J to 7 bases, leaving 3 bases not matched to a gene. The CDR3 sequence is CASTNRGEAFF. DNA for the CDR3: TGTGCCAGCACTAACAGGGGTGAAGCTTTCTTT.

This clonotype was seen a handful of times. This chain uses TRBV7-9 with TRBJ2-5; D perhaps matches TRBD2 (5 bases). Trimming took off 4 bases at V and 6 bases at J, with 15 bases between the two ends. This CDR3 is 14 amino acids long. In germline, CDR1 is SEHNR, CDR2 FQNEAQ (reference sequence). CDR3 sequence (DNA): TGTGCCAGCAGCTCTACTAGAGGGATAAAGACCCAGTACTTC. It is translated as CASSSTRGIKTQYF.

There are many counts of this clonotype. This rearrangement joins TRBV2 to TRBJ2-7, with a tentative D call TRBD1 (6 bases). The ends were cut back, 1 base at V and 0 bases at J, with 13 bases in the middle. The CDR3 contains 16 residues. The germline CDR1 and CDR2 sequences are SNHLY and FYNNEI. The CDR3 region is CASSEVGAGTSYEQYF. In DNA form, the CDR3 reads TGTGCCAGCAGTGAAGTGGGGGCAGGGACCTCCTACGAGCAGTACTTC.

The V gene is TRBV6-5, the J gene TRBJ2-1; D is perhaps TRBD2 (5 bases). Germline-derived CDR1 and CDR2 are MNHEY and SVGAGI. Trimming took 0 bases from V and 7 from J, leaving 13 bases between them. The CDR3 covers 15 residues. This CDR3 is CASSYSGREGNEQFF. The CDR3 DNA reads TGTGCCAGCAGTTACTCGGGTAGAGAGGGTAATGAGCAGTTCTTC.

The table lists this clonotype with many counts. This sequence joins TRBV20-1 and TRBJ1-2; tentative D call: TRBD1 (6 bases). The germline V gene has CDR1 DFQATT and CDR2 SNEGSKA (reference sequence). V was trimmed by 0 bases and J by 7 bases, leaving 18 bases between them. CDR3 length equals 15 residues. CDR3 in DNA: TGCAGTGCTAGAGATAGGGGGGGCCCTGCCCGTGGCTACACCTTC. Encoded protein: CSARDRGGPARGYTF.

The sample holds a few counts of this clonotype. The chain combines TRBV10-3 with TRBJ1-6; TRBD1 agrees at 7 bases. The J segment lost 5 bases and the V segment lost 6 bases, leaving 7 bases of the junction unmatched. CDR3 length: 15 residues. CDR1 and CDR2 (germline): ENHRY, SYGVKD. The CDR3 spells CAISSRQGDNSPLHF. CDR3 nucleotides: TGTGCCATCAGCAGTCGACAGGGCGATAATTCACCCCTCCACTTT.

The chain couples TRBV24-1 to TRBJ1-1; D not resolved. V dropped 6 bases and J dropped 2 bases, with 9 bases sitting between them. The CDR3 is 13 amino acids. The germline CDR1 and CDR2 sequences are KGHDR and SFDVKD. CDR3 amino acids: CATSKGPNTEAFF. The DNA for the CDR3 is TGTGCCACCAGTAAGGGCCCCAACACTGAAGCTTTCTTT.

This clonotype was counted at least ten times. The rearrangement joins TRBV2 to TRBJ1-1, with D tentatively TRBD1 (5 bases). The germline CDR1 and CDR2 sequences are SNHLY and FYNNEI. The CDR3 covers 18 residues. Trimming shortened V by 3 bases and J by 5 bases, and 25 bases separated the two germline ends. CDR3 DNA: TGTGCCAGCAGTGACCCTAGGGACGGCTCCTCAACTAGAACTGAAGCTTTCTTT. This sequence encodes CASSDPRDGSSTRTEAFF.

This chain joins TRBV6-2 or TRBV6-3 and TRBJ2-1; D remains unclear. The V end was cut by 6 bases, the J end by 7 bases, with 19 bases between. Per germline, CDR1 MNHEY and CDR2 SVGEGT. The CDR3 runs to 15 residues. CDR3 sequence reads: CASSQTPQALNEQFF. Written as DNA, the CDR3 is TGTGCCAGCAGCCAGACACCCCAGGCCCTTAATGAGCAGTTCTTC.

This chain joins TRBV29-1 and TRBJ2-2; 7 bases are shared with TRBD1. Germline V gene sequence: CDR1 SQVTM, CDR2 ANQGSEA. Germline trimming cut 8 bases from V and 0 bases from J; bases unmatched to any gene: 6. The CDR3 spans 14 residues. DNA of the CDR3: TGCAGCACACGGACAGGAGCGAACACCGGGGAGCTGTTTTTT. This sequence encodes CSTRTGANTGELFF.

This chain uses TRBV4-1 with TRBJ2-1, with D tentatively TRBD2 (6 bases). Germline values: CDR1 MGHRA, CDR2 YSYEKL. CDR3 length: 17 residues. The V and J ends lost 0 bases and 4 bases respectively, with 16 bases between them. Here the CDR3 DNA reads TGCGCCAGCAGCCAAGATAACCCGGGGGTAACTTACAATGAGCAGTTCTTC. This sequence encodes CASSQDNPGVTYNEQFF.

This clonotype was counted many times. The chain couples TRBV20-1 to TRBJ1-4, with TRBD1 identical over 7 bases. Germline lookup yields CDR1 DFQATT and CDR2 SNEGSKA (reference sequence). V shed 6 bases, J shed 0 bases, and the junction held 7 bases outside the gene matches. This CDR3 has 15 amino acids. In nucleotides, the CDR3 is TGCAGTGCAAAGGGGGCCCGCCCAACTAATGAAAAACTGTTTTTT. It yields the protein CSAKGARPTNEKLFF.

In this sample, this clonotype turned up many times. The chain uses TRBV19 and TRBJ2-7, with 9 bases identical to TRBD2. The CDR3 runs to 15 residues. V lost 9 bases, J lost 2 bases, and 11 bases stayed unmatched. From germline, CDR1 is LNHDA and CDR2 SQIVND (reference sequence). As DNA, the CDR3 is TGTGCCAGCTCCCCTCCGGGACTAGCTGCCTACGAGCAGTACTTC. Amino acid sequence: CASSPPGLAAYEQYF.

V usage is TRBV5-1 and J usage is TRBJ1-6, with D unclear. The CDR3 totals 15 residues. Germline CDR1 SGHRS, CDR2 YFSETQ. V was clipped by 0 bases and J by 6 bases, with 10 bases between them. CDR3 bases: TGCGCCAGCAGCTTGGACGGGCCTTCTAATTCACCCCTCCACTTT. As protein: CASSLDGPSNSPLHF.

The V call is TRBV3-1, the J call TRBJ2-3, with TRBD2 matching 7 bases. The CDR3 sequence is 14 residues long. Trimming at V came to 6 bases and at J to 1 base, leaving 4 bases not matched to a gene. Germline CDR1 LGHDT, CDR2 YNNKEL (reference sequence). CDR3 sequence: CASSPTSGTDTQYF. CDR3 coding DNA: TGTGCCAGCAGTCCCACTAGCGGCACAGATACGCAGTATTTT.

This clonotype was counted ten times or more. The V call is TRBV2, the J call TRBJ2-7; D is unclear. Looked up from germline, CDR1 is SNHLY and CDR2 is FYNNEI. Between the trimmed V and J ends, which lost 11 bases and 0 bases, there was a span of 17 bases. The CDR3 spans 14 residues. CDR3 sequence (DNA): TGTGCCGCCTCGCCCCCGGAGTCCTCCTACGAGCAGTACTTC. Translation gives CAASPPESSYEQYF. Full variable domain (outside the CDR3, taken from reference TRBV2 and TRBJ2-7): EPEVTQTPSHQVTQMGQEVILRCVPISNHLYFYWYRQILGQKVEFLVSFYNNEISEKSEIFDDQFSVERPDGSNFTLKIRSTKLEDSAMYFCAASPPESSYEQYFGPGTRLTVT.

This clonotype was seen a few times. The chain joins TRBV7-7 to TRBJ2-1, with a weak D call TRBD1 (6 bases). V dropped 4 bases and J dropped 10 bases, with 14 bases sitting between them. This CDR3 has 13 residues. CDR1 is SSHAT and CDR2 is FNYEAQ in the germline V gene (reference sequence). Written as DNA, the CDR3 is TGTGCCAGCAGCTCACGGACAGATCAAGAGCAGTTCTTC. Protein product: CASSSRTDQEQFF.

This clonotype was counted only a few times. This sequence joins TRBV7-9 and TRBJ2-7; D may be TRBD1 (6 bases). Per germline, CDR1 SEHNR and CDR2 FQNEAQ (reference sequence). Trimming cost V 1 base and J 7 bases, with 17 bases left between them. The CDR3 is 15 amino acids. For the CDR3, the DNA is TGTGCCAGCAGCTTAGGGGCAGGGGCCCATGGGGAGCAGTACTTC. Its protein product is CASSLGAGAHGEQYF.

The CDR3 DNA follows: TGCGCCAGCAGCCAAAACCTAGCGGGAGAGGGATACGAGCAGTACTTC. Translated, it gives CASSQNLAGEGYEQYF. V is TRBV4-1 and J is TRBJ2-7, with 10 bases fitting TRBD2. The CDR3 contains 16 residues. The germline V gene encodes CDR1 MGHRA and CDR2 YSYEKL. Germline trimming cut 2 bases from V and 4 bases from J; bases unmatched to any gene: 8.

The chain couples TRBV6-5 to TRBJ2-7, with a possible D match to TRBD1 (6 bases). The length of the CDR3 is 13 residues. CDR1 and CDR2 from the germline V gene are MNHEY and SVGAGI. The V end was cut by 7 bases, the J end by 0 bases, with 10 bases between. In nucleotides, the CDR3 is TGTGCCAGCACGCCAGGGGTCTCCTACGAGCAGTACTTC. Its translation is CASTPGVSYEQYF.